Presented here are 18 T cell receptor beta chains from one specimen sequenced in a study of regulatory T cells in long-lasting Graves disease (dated by TCRdb to the early 2020s). Libraries came from multiplex PCR. The sequencer listed for this sample is Illumina HiSeq 4000. iRepertoire HTBI primers and Arm-PCR amplification of CDR3 regions were used to construct TCR beta libraries. TCRdb cleaned the public reads at Q25 with fastp, built clones with MiXCR and kept in-frame beta chains. One record per CDR3 amino acid sequence lists the most common genes and DNA. This sample holds roughly 250,000 distinct CDR3 sequences; under 20% were observed only once. 11% to 15% of the sample lies in the top ten. The time point label on this specimen signifies: newly diagnosed GD, antithyroid drugs for less than 3 months. For both TCR sequencing and RNA sequencing, RNA was extracted from PBMCs in TRIzol. This sample was also put to use in a study of T cells in Graves' hyperthyroidism and ophthalmopathy.

The sample here was peripheral blood mononuclear cells (PBMCs), taken at new diagnosis, from a patient treated with antithyroid drugs. All receptors come from a woman aged 30 to 39 with Graves disease. Donor details come from another sample of the same person, matched by shared clones.

This clonotype has a count of ten or more. This chain links TRBV6-1 with TRBJ2-7, with 14 positions matching TRBD2. Germline V lookup: CDR1 MNHNS, CDR2 SASEGT. Germline trimming cut 4 bases from V and 2 bases from J; bases unmatched to any gene: 7. The CDR3 runs to 17 residues. The CDR3 DNA follows: TGTGCCAGCAGTGGGGGACTAGCGGGGGTACCGACCTACGAGCAGTACTTC. Its translation is CASSGGLAGVPTYEQYF.

This clonotype occurred many times. This sequence joins TRBV2 and TRBJ2-2; TRBD2 might be the D (5 bases). The CDR3 is 16 amino acids. Germline V gene data show CDR1 as SNHLY and CDR2 as FYNNEI. V was shortened by 4 bases and J by 0 bases, with 12 bases between the two germline ends. CDR3 sequence (DNA): TGTGCCAGCAGTGTAGTTGAGGGCGCGAACACCGGGGAGCTGTTTTTT. Translation: CASSVVEGANTGELFF.

This clonotype was observed many times. This chain links TRBV3-1 with TRBJ2-7, with 14 bases lining up with TRBD2. The germline V gene has CDR1 LGHDT and CDR2 YNNKEL (reference sequence). With V trimmed by 5 bases and J by 3 bases, 9 bases remained unmatched. The CDR3 has 17 amino acids. The CDR3 DNA reads TGTGCCAGCAGCGGACTAGCGGGGGGCCCCCAGGACTACGAGCAGTACTTC. The encoded protein is CASSGLAGGPQDYEQYF.

About this clonotype: A far larger clone is one nucleotide away, so this likely arose from a read error. The V gene is TRBV6-4, the J gene TRBJ1-2, with D perhaps matching TRBD1 (5 bases). Trimming shortened V by 3 bases and J by 4 bases, and 12 bases separated the two germline ends. The germline gives CDR1 MRHNA, CDR2 SNTAGT. The CDR3 is 14 amino acids. The chain's CDR3 is CASSERRGAYGYTF. In nucleotides, the CDR3 is TGTGCCAGCAGTGAGAGGAGAGGGGCCTATGGCTACACCTTC.

This clonotype was observed many times. V gene TRBV29-1 combines with J gene TRBJ1-3, with TRBD1 matching over 7 bases. Per germline, CDR1 SQVTM and CDR2 ANQGSEA. J was trimmed by 1 base and V by 6 bases; bases with no gene match: 6. This CDR3 is built from 14 residues. CDR3 protein: CSVVGQRSGNTIYF. In nucleotides, the CDR3 is TGCAGCGTAGTGGGACAGCGATCTGGAAACACCATATATTTT.

As regards this clonotype: It is likely a read error: a sequence one base away is far more abundant. The chain recombines TRBV7-2 with TRBJ2-1, with TRBD2 matching 7 bases. Germline loops: CDR1 SGHTA, CDR2 FQGNSA. CDR3 length: 16 amino acids. With V trimmed by 1 base and J by 13 bases, 16 bases remained unmatched. CDR3 nucleotide sequence: TGTGCCAGCAGCTTAGAGTATGGCGGGGGTGTCGAGACCCAGTTCTTC. This gives the protein CASSLEYGGGVETQFF.

In this sample, this clonotype turned up many times. This rearrangement joins TRBV18 to TRBJ2-5; D is unclear. Germline V lookup: CDR1 KGHSH, CDR2 LQKENI. Trimming shortened V by 1 base and J by 3 bases, and 15 bases separated the two germline ends. This CDR3 comprises 16 residues. In nucleotides, the CDR3 is TGTGCCAGCTCACCACGGCCTAGTGACGGAGAAGAGACCCAGTACTTC. It yields the protein CASSPRPSDGEETQYF.

This clonotype has ten or more counts. This chain joins TRBV5-1 and TRBJ1-1; 7 nucleotides line up with TRBD1. The CDR3 is 17 amino acids. Trimming removed 6 bases from V and 2 bases from J; junction bases left unmatched: 16. The germline CDR1 and CDR2 sequences are SGHRS and YFSETQ. The CDR3 sequence: CASNPRRQGISNTEAFF. The CDR3 DNA follows: TGCGCCAGCAACCCCCGTAGACAGGGAATCTCTAACACTGAAGCTTTCTTT.

This clonotype occurred many times. The chain uses TRBV29-1 and TRBJ2-7; possibly TRBD1 for D (6 bases). The ends were cut back, 4 bases at V and 1 base at J, with 11 bases in the middle. This CDR3 spans 13 amino acids. Per germline, CDR1 SQVTM and CDR2 ANQGSEA. The CDR3 sequence is CSVVGDTSYEQYF. For the CDR3, the DNA is TGCAGCGTTGTAGGGGACACTTCCTACGAGCAGTACTTC.

This clonotype occurred many times. The V gene is TRBV7-9, the J gene TRBJ1-1; D is possibly TRBD1 (6 bases). Trimming removed 6 bases at V and 8 bases at J, with 10 bases between. The germline CDR1 and CDR2 sequences are SEHNR and FQNEAQ (reference sequence). This CDR3 region has 11 residues. CDR3 in DNA: TGTGCCAGCAGGGGGACATCCGAAGCTTTCTTT. Translating it yields CASRGTSEAFF.

This clonotype occurred many times. The gene calls are TRBV11-2 and TRBJ1-5, with D uncertain. Trimming pared 8 bases from V and 6 bases from J, leaving 20 bases between. CDR1 SGHAT and CDR2 FQNNGV come from the germline V gene. The CDR3 contains 15 residues. The CDR3 DNA sequence: TGTGCCAGCTCCCTCGTAGGGCAGGCACCTCAGCCCCAGCATTTT. Translating gives CASSLVGQAPQPQHF.

The chain recombines TRBV20-1 with TRBJ2-1, with 10 bases fitting TRBD2. The CDR3 has 15 amino acids. V shed 3 bases, J shed 9 bases, and the junction held 11 bases outside the gene matches. Germline V CDR1 and CDR2: DFQATT, SNEGSKA (reference sequence). The CDR3 is CSARALAGVYGEQFF. The CDR3 nucleotides are TGCAGTGCTAGGGCCCTAGCGGGAGTTTATGGTGAGCAGTTCTTC.

Only a few counts were recorded for this clonotype. This clone may be a read error of a much larger clone one base away. Given the absence of the conserved phenylalanine or tryptophan at the CDR3 end, a read error is likely. The rearrangement links TRBV20-1 to TRBJ1-1; D unclear. Germline V gene lookup returns CDR1 DFQATT and CDR2 SNEGSKA (reference sequence). The CDR3 contains 13 residues. Trimming cost V 0 bases and J 0 bases, with 5 bases left between them. CDR3 nucleotide sequence: TGCAGTGCTAGAGACAGATTGAACACTGAAGCTTTCTCT. This translates into CSARDRLNTEAFS.

This clonotype came up a few times. The chain recombines TRBV7-2 with TRBJ1-6; possible D gene TRBD1, 5 bases. Trimming removed 4 bases at V and 5 bases at J, with 12 bases between. The length of the CDR3 is 15 residues. Germline CDR1 reads SGHTA; CDR2 reads FQGNSA. This CDR3 is CASSYEGRDNSPLHF. The CDR3 region has the DNA TGTGCCAGCAGCTATGAGGGACGGGATAATTCACCCCTCCACTTT.

This clonotype was found many times. V usage is TRBV12-3 or TRBV12-4 and J usage is TRBJ1-6; D is unclear. V lost 7 bases, J lost 5 bases, and 12 bases lay in between. CDR3 length: 14 residues. This chain's CDR3 is CASTELANNSPLHF. In nucleotides, the CDR3 is TGTGCCAGCACCGAGTTGGCCAATAATTCACCCCTCCACTTT.

This clonotype was counted at least ten times. The chain couples TRBV4-2 to TRBJ2-3; 12 bases match TRBD2. The length of the CDR3 is 20 residues. V was pared by 4 bases and J by 4 bases, with 18 bases of the junction left unmatched. The V gene's germline CDR1 is LGHNA and CDR2 YNFKEQ. The DNA of the CDR3 is TGTGCCAGCAGCCCATCGCAGCGACCTAGCGGGGGGGCAGGGTCAGATACGCAGTATTTT. Translation: CASSPSQRPSGGAGSDTQYF.

The chain couples TRBV28 to TRBJ2-3, with 8 bases identical to TRBD2. V shed 4 bases and J 4 bases; nucleotides not matched to a gene: 16. The germline gives CDR1 MDHEN, CDR2 SYDVKM. The CDR3 runs 18 residues. CDR3 amino acids: CASSSRVGSSGSPDTQYF. In nucleotides, the CDR3 is TGTGCCAGCAGTTCCCGCGTCGGTTCGAGCGGGAGCCCAGATACGCAGTATTTT. The variable domain in full, completed from reference TRBV28 and TRBJ2-3, reads DVKVTQSSRYLVKRTGEKVFLECVQDMDHENMFWYRQDPGLGLRLIYFSYDVKMKEKGDIPEGYSVSREKKERFSLILESASTNQTSMYLCASSSRVGSSGSPDTQYFGPGTRLTVL.

This clonotype was recorded many times. This rearrangement joins TRBV5-4 to TRBJ1-6, with D unclear. The V gene lost 0 bases and the J gene lost 3 bases, with 7 bases spanning the gap. The CDR3 is made up of 15 amino acids. The germline V gene encodes CDR1 SGHNT and CDR2 YYREEE (reference sequence). The CDR3 bases are TGTGCCAGCAGCTTGGGGTGGGACTATAATTCACCCCTCCACTTT. It specifies CASSLGWDYNSPLHF.